This TCR beta chain derives from a study of regulatory T cells in long-lasting Graves disease. Study results and limitations: Rather than thyroid tissue, only peripheral blood underwent study. Among samples with persistent disease, TRBV28, TRBJ1-2 and TRBJ2-5 were favored. TCR diversity was lower in persistent Graves' patients (versus newly diagnosed ones).

At least ten counts were recorded for this clonotype. The antigen is not known. HTBI primers from iRepertoire and Arm-PCR of CDR3 regions yielded the TCR beta libraries. TCRdb redid the calling of the multiplex PCR reads with MiXCR, one entry per CDR3 protein. The sample has about 340,000 distinct CDR3 sequences; roughly a fifth are singletons. This CDR3 region has 14 residues. Germline V CDR1 and CDR2: DFQATT, SNEGSKA (reference sequence). V lost 3 bases and J 4 bases, leaving 15 bases between the germline ends. Noted time point: persistent/refractory GD, antithyroid drugs over 5 years with positive TRAb. The TCR library was made from RNA that had been extracted from PBMCs in TRIzol.

This sequence was found in a female donor with Graves disease. This rearrangement joins TRBV20-1 to TRBJ2-5; D might be TRBD1 (6 bases). The specimen comprised peripheral blood mononuclear cells (PBMCs), sampled when the disease was refractory, from a patient treated with antithyroid drugs. In nucleotides, the CDR3 is TGCAGTGCTAGCGAAACAGGGCGTCTAGAGACCCAGTACTTC. Residues: CSASETGRLETQYF.